This T cell receptor (beta chain) was documented in a study of blood T cell repertoires in COVID-19. Study as a whole: T cells, B-cell-depleted T cells, or PBMCs provided the cDNA or gDNA that served as material.

Some clones are missing from TCRdb's copy, which holds only in-frame ones; the method was immunoSEQ multiplex PCR. The top ten clones hold approximately 1.4% of a sample with about 250,000 clones, 85% to 90% of them seen once. The V and J ends lost 1 base and 7 bases respectively, with 11 bases between them. Germline CDR1 LGHDT, CDR2 YNNKEL (reference sequence). This CDR3 is 14 amino acids long. The sequencing input was peripheral blood. The rearrangement joins TRBV3-1 (or the pseudogene TRBV3-2) to TRBJ2-1; weak D call: TRBD1 (5 bases). The receptor's source is an elderly man with acute or convalescent COVID-19. The CDR3 is CASSQARSGNEQFF. The CDR3 DNA follows: TGTGCCAGCAGCCAAGCGAGGTCAGGGAATGAGCAGTTCTTC.